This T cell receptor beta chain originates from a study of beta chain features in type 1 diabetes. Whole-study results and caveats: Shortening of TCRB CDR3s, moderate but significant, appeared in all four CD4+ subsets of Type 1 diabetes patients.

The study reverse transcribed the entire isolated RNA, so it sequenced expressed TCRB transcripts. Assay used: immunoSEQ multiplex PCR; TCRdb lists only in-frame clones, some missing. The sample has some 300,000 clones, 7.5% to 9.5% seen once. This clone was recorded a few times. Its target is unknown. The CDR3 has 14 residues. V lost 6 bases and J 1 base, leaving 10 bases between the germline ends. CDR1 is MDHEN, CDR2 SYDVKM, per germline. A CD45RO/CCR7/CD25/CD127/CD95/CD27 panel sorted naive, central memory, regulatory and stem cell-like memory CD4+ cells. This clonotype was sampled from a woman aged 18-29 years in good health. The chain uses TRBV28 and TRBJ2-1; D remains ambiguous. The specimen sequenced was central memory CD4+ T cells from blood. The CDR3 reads CASRLVGSYNEQFF. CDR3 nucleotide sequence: TGTGCCAGCAGGTTGGTGGGTTCCTACAATGAGCAGTTCTTC.